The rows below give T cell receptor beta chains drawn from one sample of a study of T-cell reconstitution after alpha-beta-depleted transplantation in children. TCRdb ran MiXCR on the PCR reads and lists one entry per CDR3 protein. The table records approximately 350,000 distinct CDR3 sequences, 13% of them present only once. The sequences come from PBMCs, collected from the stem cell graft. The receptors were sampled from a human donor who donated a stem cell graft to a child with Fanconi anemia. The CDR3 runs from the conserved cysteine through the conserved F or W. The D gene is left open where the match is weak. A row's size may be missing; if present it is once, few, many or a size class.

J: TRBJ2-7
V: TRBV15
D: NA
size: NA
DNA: TGTGCCACCAGCAGAGATCGCGCTTACACTCCCTACGAGCAGTACTTC
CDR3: CATSRDRAYTPYEQYF

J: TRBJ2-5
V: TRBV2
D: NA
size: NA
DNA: TGTGCCTTCAGTTCTTCCTACTCGACAGACGACGGCCAAGAGACCCAGTACTTC
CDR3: CAFSSSYSTDDGQETQYF

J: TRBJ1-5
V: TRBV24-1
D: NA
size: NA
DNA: TGTGCCACCAGTGATGGTCCGGGCAATTCAAATGGGCCCCAGCATTTT
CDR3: CATSDGPGNSNGPQHF

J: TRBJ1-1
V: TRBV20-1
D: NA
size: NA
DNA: TGCTGCGCTAGAGGCCCGGGGGGGGCGGTGTACGGCACTGAAGCTTTCTTT
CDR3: CCARGPGGAVYGTEAFF

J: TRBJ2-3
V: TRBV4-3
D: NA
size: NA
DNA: TGCGCCAGCAGCCAAGATGAGGGAATAGCCTCAGATACGCAGTATTTT
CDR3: CASSQDEGIASDTQYF

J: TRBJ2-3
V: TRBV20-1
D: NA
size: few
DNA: TGCAGTGCTTGGGGGCAGGGGATCACAGATACGCAGTATTTT
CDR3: CSAWGQGITDTQYF

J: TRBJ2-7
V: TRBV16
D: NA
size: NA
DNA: TGTGCCAGCAGCCAATCCGCCGACCGCGAGCAGTACTTC
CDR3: CASSQSADREQYF

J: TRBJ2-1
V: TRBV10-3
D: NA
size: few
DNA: TGTGCCATCAGTGAGTCGATGGGGAACTACAATGAGCAGTTCTTC
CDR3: CAISESMGNYNEQFF

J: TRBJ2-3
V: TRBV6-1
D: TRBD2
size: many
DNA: TGTGCCAGCGGGGAGGGCCGGAGGTATTTT
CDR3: CASGEGRRYF

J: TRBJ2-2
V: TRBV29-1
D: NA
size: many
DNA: TGCAGCGTTGGCAAGGGAACCGGGGAGCTGTTTTTT
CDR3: CSVGKGTGELFF

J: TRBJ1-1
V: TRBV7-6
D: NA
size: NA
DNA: TGTGCCAGCAGCTTAGGGGCAGCAACTATGAACACTGAAGCTTTCTTT
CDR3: CASSLGAATMNTEAFF

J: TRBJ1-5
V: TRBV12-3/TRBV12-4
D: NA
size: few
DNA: TGTGCCAGCAGTTTTGCGGGGGCGGTTCAGCCCCAGCATTTT
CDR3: CASSFAGAVQPQHF

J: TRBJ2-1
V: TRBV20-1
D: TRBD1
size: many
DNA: TGCAGTGCTGGGATGACAGGGGGAAATGAGCAGTTCTTC
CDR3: CSAGMTGGNEQFF

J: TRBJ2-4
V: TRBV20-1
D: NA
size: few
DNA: TGCAGTGCTAGAGAATTATCCGAGAGCACAAACATTCAGTACTTC
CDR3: CSARELSESTNIQYF

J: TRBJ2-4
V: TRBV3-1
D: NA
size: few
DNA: TGTGCCAGCAGCCTACAGACAAACAGCCTGTATGATCGGGGAAACATTCAGTACTTC
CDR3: CASSLQTNSLYDRGNIQYF

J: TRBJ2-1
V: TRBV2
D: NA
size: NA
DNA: TGTGCCAGCATCGGAAGGGGGGACTCCTACAATGAGCAGTTCTTC
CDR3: CASIGRGDSYNEQFF

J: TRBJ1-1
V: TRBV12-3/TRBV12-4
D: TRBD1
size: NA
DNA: TGTGCCAGCAGTTGGGACAGGGGGCAAGCTTTCTTT
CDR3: CASSWDRGQAFF

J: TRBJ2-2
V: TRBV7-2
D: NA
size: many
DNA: TGTGCCAGCAGCTTAACCCGGGACGGGGAGCTGTTTTTT
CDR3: CASSLTRDGELFF

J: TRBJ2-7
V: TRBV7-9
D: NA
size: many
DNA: TGTGCCAGCAGCACCCCAGATCGGTACTACGAGCAGTACTTC
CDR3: CASSTPDRYYEQYF

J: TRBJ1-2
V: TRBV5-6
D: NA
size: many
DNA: TGTGCCAGCAGCTTGGCCGGGACGGATGGCTACACCTTC
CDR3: CASSLAGTDGYTF

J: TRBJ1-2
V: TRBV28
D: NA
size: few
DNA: TGTGCCAGCATGGGACGGGGGTTTGGAAACTATGGCTACACCTTC
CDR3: CASMGRGFGNYGYTF

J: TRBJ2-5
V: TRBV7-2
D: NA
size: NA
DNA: TGTGCCAGCAGCCGTTCCAGACAAGAGACCCAGTACTTC
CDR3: CASSRSRQETQYF

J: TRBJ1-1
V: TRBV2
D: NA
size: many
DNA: TGTGCCAGCAGTAAGGGGGGACCTGAAGCTTTCTTT
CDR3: CASSKGGPEAFF

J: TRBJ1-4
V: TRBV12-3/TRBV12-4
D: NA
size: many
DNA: TGTGCCAGCAGAAACAGGAACACCTTTGAAAAACTGTTTTTT
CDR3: CASRNRNTFEKLFF

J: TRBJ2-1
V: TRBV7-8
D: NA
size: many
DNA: TGTGCCAGCAGCCCAGGGACTGAGCAGTTCTTC
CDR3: CASSPGTEQFF

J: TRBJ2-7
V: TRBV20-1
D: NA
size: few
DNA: TGCAGTGCTCACCGGGACGGCTCCTACGAGCAGTACTTC
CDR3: CSAHRDGSYEQYF

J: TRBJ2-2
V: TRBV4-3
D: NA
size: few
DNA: TGCGCCAGCAGCCAGGACTGGATGAACACCGGGGAGCTGTTTTTT
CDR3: CASSQDWMNTGELFF

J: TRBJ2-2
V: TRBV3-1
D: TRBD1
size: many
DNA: TGTGCCAGCCTCGGGACAGGGAACACCGGGGAGCTGTTTTTT
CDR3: CASLGTGNTGELFF

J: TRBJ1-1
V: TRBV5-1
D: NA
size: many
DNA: TGCGCCAGCAGCTTGGGGGGCCCTATGAACACTGAAGCTTTCTTT
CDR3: CASSLGGPMNTEAFF

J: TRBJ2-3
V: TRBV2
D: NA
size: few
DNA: TGTGCCAGCAGAGATACCTCTAGCGCAGATACGCAGTATTTT
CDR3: CASRDTSSADTQYF

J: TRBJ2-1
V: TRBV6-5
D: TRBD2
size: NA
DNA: TGTGCCAGCAGTTTGATCGGGACTAGCAATGAGCAGTTCTTC
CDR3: CASSLIGTSNEQFF

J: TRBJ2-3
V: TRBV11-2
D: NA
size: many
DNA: TGTGCCAGCAGCTCCCTCAGGGCGGTGGCAGATACGCAGTATTTT
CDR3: CASSSLRAVADTQYF

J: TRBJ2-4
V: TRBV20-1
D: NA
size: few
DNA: TGCAGTGCTAGAGAGCGGACAGTCATAGCCAAAAACATTCAGTACTTC
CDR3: CSARERTVIAKNIQYF

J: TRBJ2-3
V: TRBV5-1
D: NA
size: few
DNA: TGCGCCAGCAGCCGGGAAAACGTAAATACGCAGTATTTT
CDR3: CASSRENVNTQYF

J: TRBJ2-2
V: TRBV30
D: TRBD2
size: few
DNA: TGTGCCTGGAGTGTACCGGGAGGCACCGGGGAGCTGTTTTTT
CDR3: CAWSVPGGTGELFF